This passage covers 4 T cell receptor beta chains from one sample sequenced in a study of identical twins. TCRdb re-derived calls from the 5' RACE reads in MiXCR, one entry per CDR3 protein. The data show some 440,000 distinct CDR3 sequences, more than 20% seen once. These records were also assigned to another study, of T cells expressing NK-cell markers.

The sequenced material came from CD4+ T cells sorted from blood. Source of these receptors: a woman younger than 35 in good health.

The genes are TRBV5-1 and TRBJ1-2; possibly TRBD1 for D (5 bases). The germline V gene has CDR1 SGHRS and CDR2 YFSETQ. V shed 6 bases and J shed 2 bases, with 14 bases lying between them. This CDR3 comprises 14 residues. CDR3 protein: CASTPGATNYGYTF. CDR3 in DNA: TGCGCCAGCACGCCCGGGGCGACCAACTATGGCTACACCTTC.

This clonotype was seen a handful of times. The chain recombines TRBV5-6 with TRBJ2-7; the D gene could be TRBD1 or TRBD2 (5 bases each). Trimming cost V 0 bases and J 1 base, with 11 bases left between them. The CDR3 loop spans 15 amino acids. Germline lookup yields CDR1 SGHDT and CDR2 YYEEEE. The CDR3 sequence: CASSLARGLSYEQYF. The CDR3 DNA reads TGTGCCAGCAGCTTGGCCCGGGGCCTATCCTACGAGCAGTACTTC. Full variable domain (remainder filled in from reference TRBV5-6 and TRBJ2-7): DAGVTQSPTHLIKTRGQQVTLRCSPKSGHDTVSWYQQALGQGPQFIFQYYEEEERQRGNFPDRFSGHQFPNYSSELNVNALLLGDSALYLCASSLARGLSYEQYFGPGTRLTVT.

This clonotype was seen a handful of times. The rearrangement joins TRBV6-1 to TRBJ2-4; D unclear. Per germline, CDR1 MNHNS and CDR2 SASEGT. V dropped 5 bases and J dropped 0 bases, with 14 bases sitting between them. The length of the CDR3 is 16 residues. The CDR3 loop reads CASSQGSLLAKNIQYF. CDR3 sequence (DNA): TGTGCCAGCAGTCAAGGGTCTCTCCTAGCCAAAAACATTCAGTACTTC.

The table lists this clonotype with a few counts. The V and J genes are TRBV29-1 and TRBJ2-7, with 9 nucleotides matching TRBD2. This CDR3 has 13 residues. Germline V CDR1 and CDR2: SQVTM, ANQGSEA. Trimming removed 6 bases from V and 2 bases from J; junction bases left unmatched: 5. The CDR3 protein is CSVWASGTYEQYF. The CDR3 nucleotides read TGCAGCGTGTGGGCTAGCGGGACCTACGAGCAGTACTTC.